The sequence of this TCR beta chain was determined in a study of cytomegalovirus exposure and HLA in healthy donors. The PCR had 60 Vbeta and 13 Jbeta primers. Generated by immunoSEQ multiplex PCR, the TCRdb table keeps only in-frame clones and is missing some. The table includes 80,000 to 130,000 clones, around three quarters detected once. Notes on this clone: Its specificity is not known.

CDR3 length: 14 residues. V was pared by 4 bases and J by 0 bases, with 7 bases between. Germline assignment: CDR1 MNHEY and CDR2 SMNVEV (reference sequence). The study's findings and limits: Common viral pathogens seemed, in a later analysis, to connect with several of the most significant clusters. The availability of immune exposure information extended only to CMV serostatus.

The chain links TRBV27 to TRBJ2-1; D might be TRBD2 (6 bases). This receptor was identified in a woman aged 50 to 60 in good health and CMV-seropositive. Sequenced input: PBMCs. Written as DNA, the CDR3 is TGTGCCAGCAGTTCCGGGAGCTCCTACAATGAGCAGTTCTTC. Translation gives CASSSGSSYNEQFF.